Following are 15 T cell receptor beta chains from one sample sequenced in a study of a mutant IDH1 vaccine in newly diagnosed glioma. Documented time point: baseline, week 1 (first vaccination visit). Treatment defined: pre-vaccination baseline after standard-of-care therapy. Data came from immunoSEQ multiplex PCR; TCRdb stores just in-frame clones and leaves some out. The data show about 27,000 clones, roughly 93% seen once. The input for sequencing was PBMCs, taken from a glioma patient treated with radiotherapy, temozolomide or both. The receptors originated from a man aged 40-50 years with glioma.

The rearrangement joins TRBV5-1 to TRBJ2-2; TRBD2 agrees at 8 bases. This CDR3 region has 16 residues. V lost 6 bases to trimming and J lost 2 bases; unmatched junction nucleotides: 9. CDR1 is SGHRS, CDR2 YFSETQ, per germline. Here the CDR3 DNA reads TGCGCCAGCACCCCAATAGCGGGGAGTAACACCGGGGAGCTGTTTTTT. Translated: CASTPIAGSNTGELFF.

The chain combines TRBV7-2 with TRBJ2-5; 9 bases are shared with TRBD1. Gene TRBJ2-7 matches the end of the DNA better, so the J call may be wrong. Per germline, CDR1 SGHTA and CDR2 FQGNSA. CDR3 length: 16 amino acids. CDR3 protein: CASSLLPGQGYYEQYF. The CDR3 DNA is TGTGCCAGCAGCTTACTACCCGGACAGGGGTACTACGAGCAGTACTTC.

The rearrangement joins TRBV20-1 to TRBJ1-2; unclear D gene. The V end lost 2 bases, the J end lost 7 bases, and 8 bases lay between the germline ends. The germline V gene encodes CDR1 DFQATT and CDR2 SNEGSKA (reference sequence). This CDR3 spans 11 amino acids. CDR3 sequence reads: CSARTDFGYTF. CDR3 nucleotides: TGCAGTGCTAGAACAGATTTTGGCTACACCTTC.

The gene calls are TRBV9 and TRBJ2-7, with D perhaps being TRBD1 or TRBD2 (6 bases each). The CDR3 runs 15 residues. The germline V gene has CDR1 SGDLS and CDR2 YYNGEE. Trimming took 4 bases from V and 5 from J, leaving 19 bases between them. CDR3 amino acids: CASSPWGARQDEQYF. The CDR3 DNA reads TGTGCCAGCAGCCCGTGGGGGGCTCGTCAGGACGAGCAGTACTTC. Drawing the rest from reference TRBV9 and TRBJ2-7, the complete variable domain is DSGVTQTPKHLITATGQRVTLRCSPRSGDLSVYWYQQSLDQGLQFLIQYYNGEERAKGNILERFSAQQFPDLHSELNLSSLELGDSALYFCASSPWGARQDEQYFGPGTRLTVT.

The rearrangement joins TRBV6-5 to TRBJ2-5; TRBD1 might be the D (6 bases). CDR3 size: 15 residues. Germline CDR1 reads MNHEY; CDR2 reads SVGAGI. V lost 2 bases and J lost 5, with 15 bases in between. CDR3 nucleotides: TGTGCCAGCAGTTACGGGGCAGGGGATGGTGAGACCCAGTACTTC. This codes for CASSYGAGDGETQYF.

The table lists this clone with a count of one. V is TRBV19 and J is TRBJ2-6; no reliable D call. This CDR3 has 14 amino acids. The V gene lost 6 bases and the J gene lost 4 bases, with 10 bases spanning the gap. The germline CDR1 and CDR2 sequences are LNHDA and SQIVND (reference sequence). The CDR3 reads CASRRSLGANVLTF. CDR3 nucleotides: TGTGCCAGTAGGAGATCTCTGGGGGCCAACGTCCTGACTTTC.

The chain has TRBV7-9 and TRBJ1-3; 7 bases are a match to TRBD1. In germline, CDR1 is SEHNR, CDR2 FQNEAQ (reference sequence). V trimming: 4 bases; J trimming: 0 bases; junction bases outside the gene matches: 3. The length of the CDR3 is 15 residues. DNA of the CDR3: TGTGCCAGCAGCTCCGACAGGGACTCTGGAAACACCATATATTTT. This gives the protein CASSSDRDSGNTIYF.

The CDR3 spells CSVEGGQGRGDATYEQYF. For the CDR3, the DNA is TGCAGCGTTGAGGGTGGACAGGGCCGAGGAGACGCCACCTACGAGCAGTACTTC. This chain joins TRBV29-1 and TRBJ2-7; 8 bases fit TRBD1. Germline V gene sequence: CDR1 SQVTM, CDR2 ANQGSEA. The CDR3 is made up of 18 amino acids. V lost 3 bases to trimming and J lost 2 bases; unmatched junction nucleotides: 18.

The chain joins TRBV5-5 to TRBJ1-4; D gene unclear. CDR3 size: 12 residues. V was pared by 4 bases and J by 6 bases, with 7 bases between. Germline V CDR1 and CDR2: SGHKS, YYEKEE (reference sequence). CDR3 loop: CASSLDYEKLFF. DNA for the CDR3: TGTGCCAGCAGCCTAGACTATGAAAAACTGTTTTTT.

The chain recombines TRBV5-1 with TRBJ2-3; weak D call: TRBD1 (5 bases). The CDR3 sequence is 14 residues long. V gave up 0 bases and J gave up 3 bases, with 8 bases separating them. The germline V gene encodes CDR1 SGHRS and CDR2 YFSETQ. CDR3 in amino acids: CASSLGRATDTQYF. In DNA form, the CDR3 reads TGCGCCAGCAGCTTGGGCAGGGCGACAGATACGCAGTATTTT.

This clone was seen only a few times. The rearrangement uses TRBV7-2 and TRBJ2-5; perhaps TRBD2 as D (7 bases). The CDR3 consists of 12 residues. In germline, CDR1 is SGHTA, CDR2 FQGNSA. V gave up 10 bases and J gave up 5 bases, with 14 bases separating them. For the CDR3, the DNA is TGTGCCACCTTGGGGAGGGGGGAGACCCAGTACTTC. This codes for CATLGRGETQYF.

The chain combines TRBV4-1 with TRBJ1-6; unclear D gene. Per the germline V gene, CDR1 is MGHRA and CDR2 is YSYEKL. This CDR3 contains 15 residues. The V end was cut by 1 base, the J end by 9 bases, with 13 bases between. CDR3 loop: CASSQGKGLVSPLHF. The CDR3 DNA reads as TGCGCCAGCAGCCAAGGAAAGGGCTTGGTTTCACCCCTCCACTTT.

The chain combines TRBV2 with TRBJ1-3, with no clear D. The CDR3 has 13 residues. Germline assignment: CDR1 SNHLY and CDR2 FYNNEI. Trimming cost V 6 bases and J 4 bases, with 10 bases left between them. The CDR3 here is CASRQQVGNTIYF. CDR3 bases: TGTGCCAGCAGGCAGCAGGTGGGAAACACCATATATTTT.

The chain recombines TRBV5-5 with TRBJ1-5; the D gene is possibly TRBD1 (6 bases). V lost 0 bases, J lost 5 bases, and 9 bases lay in between. Germline V gives CDR1 SGHKS, CDR2 YYEKEE (reference sequence). The CDR3 is 14 residues long. CDR3 nucleotide sequence: TGTGCCAGCAGCTTGGTCGGGGGCGATCAGCCCCAGCATTTT. Translation: CASSLVGGDQPQHF.

The chain couples TRBV5-6 to TRBJ2-2; 9 bases match TRBD1. With V trimmed by 3 bases and J by 3 bases, 3 bases remained unmatched. The germline CDR1 and CDR2 sequences are SGHDT and YYEEEE. The CDR3 contains 15 residues. CDR3 sequence reads: CASSSGTGHTGELFF. The CDR3 DNA follows: TGTGCCAGCAGCTCCGGGACAGGGCACACCGGGGAGCTGTTTTTT.